This TCR beta chain appears in the sequencing data of a study of human T cells and chemical hapten exposure. At the level of the study: Patients were mainly female, each with alopecia areata, totalis or universalis. Per-sample variation in TCR yield stemmed mainly from small pooled library volume differences. Study-wide results and caveats: The study found expanded TCRs formed significantly more large CDR3 similarity clusters than controls.

This CDR3 comprises 15 residues. V was trimmed by 6 bases and J by 2 bases, leaving 15 bases between them. Germline V gives CDR1 MDHEN, CDR2 SYDVKM. Noted time point: patch test 3, about 24 weeks after DPC sensitization. Stated treatment: therapeutic diphenylcyclopropenone sensitization with weekly scalp DPC. Prior to each patch test being applied, blood was drawn. TCRdb processed the RACE reads anew with MiXCR; each CDR3 protein has one entry. This sample has under 75,000 distinct CDR3 sequences, with over 8.5% found just once. This clonotype was found a few times. Its target is not known. Here the sequenced sample was whole blood, taken in connection with sensitization to the hapten diphenylcyclopropenone (DPC). This TCR derives from a woman aged 50 to 60 with alopecia areata. Some clones in this sample may be carry-over from other donors' samples. V is TRBV28 and J is TRBJ2-3; D is unresolved. The CDR3, as DNA: TGTGCCAGCAGCGACCGGTCGGTCCACACAGATACGCAGTATTTT. Its translation: CASSDRSVHTDTQYF.